This T cell receptor (beta chain) was sequenced in a study of PD-L1 blockade in urothelial cancer. Study in general: At some point between 2014 and 2016 therapy began: atezolizumab 1,200 mg intravenously every 3 weeks. Samples came from 3 weeks, at the second dose, and 6 weeks into treatment.

Germline loops: CDR1 MDHEN, CDR2 SYDVKM. The V segment lost 2 bases and the J segment 2 bases; nucleotides outside the gene matches: 18. The CDR3 extends over 21 amino acids. This clone was seen only a few times. The antigen remains unidentified. Study-wide results and caveats: Enhanced expansion of tumor-associated blood clones at 3 weeks characterized durable-benefit patients.

The repertoire was sequenced with immunoSEQ multiplex PCR; TCRdb's copy has only in-frame clones and lacks some. This table holds 50,000 to 75,000 clones, around four fifths found once. Time point reported: pretreatment peripheral blood. This clonotype was sampled from a man aged 65 to 85 with urothelial cancer. The rearrangement joins TRBV28 to TRBJ2-6, with 7 bases aligning to TRBD1. Specimen: PBMCs, collected around atezolizumab (anti-PD-L1) treatment. The CDR3 reads CASSLSIRWDRDLTGANVLTF. Written as DNA, the CDR3 is TGTGCCAGCAGTTTAAGCATCCGATGGGACAGAGACCTTACTGGGGCCAACGTCCTGACTTTC.